The TCR beta chain under discussion was sequenced for a study of tumor-infiltrating lymphocytes in primary liver carcinoma. Germline V gene data show CDR1 as SGHAT and CDR2 as FQNNGV. The CDR3 sequence is 13 residues long. Without any cell sorting, roughly 17-31 mg of bulk tissue yielded co-extracted RNA and DNA. With around 500 ng total RNA as template and a constant-region primer, TCR beta cDNA was made. Generation of the TCR beta libraries relied on three nested multiplex PCR rounds using slightly modified ARM-PCR. TRBV1-TRBV30 forward primers paired with a C-beta reverse primer drove the first two PCR rounds, about 10 cycles each. Via MiXCR, TCRdb re-called the multiplex PCR reads, giving one row per CDR3 protein. Counted here are 100,000 to 150,000 distinct CDR3 sequences, roughly three fifths occurring once; the ten biggest clones make up approximately 8.9%. Study-wide results and caveats: Tumors had a significantly higher top-250-clone fraction than blood (p = 0.039).

As to this clonotype: Its antigen remains unidentified. A read error may produce the germline difference seen at one junction end.

The chain employs TRBV11-2 and TRBJ2-2; 7 bases map to TRBD2. The sequenced sample consisted of liver tumor tissue from sampling region 3. The sample's subset: tumor region T3, left-lateral pole. This receptor was obtained from a woman aged 60-70 years with primary liver carcinoma and hepatitis B virus infection. In DNA, the CDR3 is TGTGCCAGCAGCTTAGATAGGACTAGGGAGCTGGCTTTT. This translates into CASSLDRTRELAF.